This TCR beta chain derives from a study of blood T cell repertoires in COVID-19. Study-wide background: Acute and convalescent COVID-19 samples came from the United States, Italy and Spain.

Methods used by the authors: Amplification from reference gene primers served as the basis for estimated nucleated cell counts. Profiling relied on immunoSEQ multiplex PCR, and the TCRdb table lists in-frame clones only, not all of them. Clone size and V and J calls were adopted from that table, with D and trimming inferred from the DNA. The data show about 84,000 clones, with 60% to 85% seen just once and approximately 6.8% held by the top ten. The CDR3 is made up of 15 amino acids. CDR1 is MNHEY, CDR2 SVGAGI, per germline. V was trimmed by 5 bases and J by 0 bases, leaving 11 bases between them. The rearrangement uses TRBV6-5 and TRBJ1-5, with a possible D match to TRBD1 (5 bases). The sequence derives from a man between 65 and 85 years old with acute or convalescent COVID-19. Sequenced sample: peripheral blood. The CDR3 nucleotides read TGTGCCAGCAGTCTCGGGGGTCTTAGCAATCAGCCCCAGCATTTT. Encoded protein: CASSLGGLSNQPQHF.